This T cell receptor beta chain was recovered during a study of T cell responses to AZD1222 COVID-19 vaccine. Data came from immunoSEQ multiplex PCR; TCRdb stores just in-frame clones and leaves some out. The repertoire holds about 140,000 clones, with roughly 93% as singletons. Study conclusions and caveats: Clonal diversity may have been underestimated in mostly white British donors.

This clone was detected once. No antigen is known for it. Trimming cost V 5 bases and J 5 bases, with 9 bases left between them. The CDR3 loop spans 11 amino acids. Looked up from germline, CDR1 is DFQATT and CDR2 is SNEGSKA (reference sequence). The source is an adult in good health. The V gene is TRBV20-1, the J gene TRBJ2-5; tentative D call: TRBD2 (5 bases). The source was peripheral blood, collected on day 0 of AZD1222 vaccination. The CDR3, as DNA: TGCAGTGCTTGGCGAGGGGAGACCCAGTACTTC. This codes for CSAWRGETQYF.